The 24 T cell receptor beta chains reported below all come from one sample, sequenced in a study of cytomegalovirus exposure and HLA in healthy donors. A multiplex PCR was run with 60 Vbeta primers and 13 Jbeta primers. Here immunoSEQ multiplex PCR was the method, and the copy in TCRdb shows in-frame clones only, minus some. The table records about 160,000 clones, roughly 74% of them present only once. The source material was PBMCs. Every receptor here comes from a male donor in good health and CMV-seronegative.

About this clone itself: At one end, the junction sequence differs from germline, possibly due to a read error. The genes are TRBV5-1 and TRBJ2-7; 9 nucleotides line up with TRBD1. The length of the CDR3 is 16 residues. From germline, CDR1 is SGHRS and CDR2 YFSETQ. The CDR3 coding sequence is TGCGCCAGCAGCTTGTCCCGGGACAGGGCATGGTACGGGCAGTACTTC. Protein product: CASSLSRDRAWYGQYF.

This clone was recorded a few times. The rearrangement uses TRBV7-9 and TRBJ2-2; TRBD2 aligns across 10 bases. J gave up 0 bases and V 6 bases, and 10 bases lay outside the gene matches. This CDR3 comprises 18 residues. Per germline, CDR1 SEHNR and CDR2 FQNEAQ (reference sequence). The CDR3 coding sequence is TGTGCCAGCAGTCGGGTTAGCGGGAGGTACGCGAACACCGGGGAGCTGTTTTTT. This translates into CASSRVSGRYANTGELFF.

This chain joins TRBV5-6 and TRBJ2-7; maybe TRBD1 (5 bases). CDR1 SGHDT and CDR2 YYEEEE come from the germline V gene. The CDR3 sequence is 14 residues long. V was cut by 0 bases and J by 0 bases, with 7 bases left in between. The CDR3, as DNA: TGTGCCAGCAGCTTGGGACAGACCTCCTACGAGCAGTACTTC. Protein product: CASSLGQTSYEQYF.

J is TRBJ2-1 and V is TRBV7-9, with no clear D. Trimming stripped 0 bases from V and 4 bases from J, with 13 bases between. The germline V gene encodes CDR1 SEHNR and CDR2 FQNEAQ (reference sequence). This CDR3 has 16 amino acids. The CDR3 reads CASSLAGSPLYNEQFF. Here the CDR3 DNA reads TGTGCCAGCAGCTTAGCGGGCTCGCCCTTATACAATGAGCAGTTCTTC.

The chain recombines TRBV14 with TRBJ2-7; a weak D match, TRBD1 (5 bases). Germline CDR1 and CDR2: SGHDN and FVKESK. V lost 1 base, J lost 4 bases, and 8 bases lay in between. This CDR3 comprises 13 residues. The CDR3 sequence is CASSQGGHYEQYF. CDR3 bases: TGTGCCAGCAGCCAAGGTGGACATTACGAGCAGTACTTC. Based on the CDR3 plus reference TRBV14 and TRBJ2-7, the full variable domain is EAGVTQFPSHSVIEKGQTVTLRCDPISGHDNLYWYRRVMGKEIKFLLHFVKESKQDESGMPNNRFLAERTGGTYSTLKVQPAELEDSGVYFCASSQGGHYEQYFGPGTRLTVT.

The chain uses TRBV25-1 and TRBJ1-1, with a possible D match to TRBD1 (6 bases). From germline, CDR1 is MGHDK and CDR2 SYGVNS. The CDR3 extends over 15 amino acids. V shed 4 bases and J shed 4 bases, with 16 bases lying between them. The CDR3 sequence: CASSGASGHLTEAFF. In DNA form, the CDR3 reads TGTGCCAGCAGTGGGGCTTCGGGACATCTCACTGAAGCTTTCTTT.

The chain is built from TRBV5-1 and TRBJ2-5; 9 nucleotides match TRBD1. The DNA end favors TRBJ2-7, so the J call may be wrong. CDR3 size: 15 residues. Germline V gene data show CDR1 as SGHRS and CDR2 as YFSETQ. The CDR3 region has the DNA TGCGCCAGCAGCGGTGGGGACAGGGATATCTACGAGCAGTACTTC. Translated: CASSGGDRDIYEQYF.

The chain employs TRBV27 and TRBJ2-5; TRBD2 might be the D (7 bases). The tail of the sequence fits TRBJ2-7 better, so the J call may be wrong. From germline, CDR1 is MNHEY and CDR2 SMNVEV (reference sequence). This CDR3 has 15 residues. The CDR3 sequence: CASSLGGGLSYEQYF. The CDR3 DNA reads as TGTGCCAGCAGTTTAGGGGGGGGCCTCTCCTACGAGCAGTACTTC.

The DNA for the CDR3 is TGTGCCAGCAGTTACGCAGGGTACGCTGAAGCTTTCTTT. It codes for CASSYAGYAEAFF. The genes are TRBV6-5 and TRBJ1-1; a weak D match, TRBD1 (5 bases). V lost 2 bases, J lost 6 bases, and 10 bases lay in between. There are 13 residues in the CDR3. Germline V gives CDR1 MNHEY, CDR2 SVGAGI.

This rearrangement joins TRBV6-6 to TRBJ1-6, with D unresolved. V was cut by 7 bases and J by 4 bases, with 8 bases left in between. CDR1 is MNHNY, CDR2 SVGAGI, per germline (reference sequence). The CDR3 contains 13 residues. The CDR3 reads CASNGQYNSPLHF. The CDR3 region has the DNA TGTGCCAGCAATGGGCAGTATAATTCACCCCTCCACTTT.

This clone was picked up one time. This chain joins TRBV6-5 and TRBJ2-7, with TRBD2 identical over 7 bases. The CDR3 is 15 amino acids. With V trimmed by 0 bases and J by 0 bases, 2 bases remained unmatched. From germline, CDR1 is MNHEY and CDR2 SVGAGI. The CDR3 sequence is CASSYSRESSYEQYF. CDR3 coding DNA: TGTGCCAGCAGTTACTCGCGGGAGAGCTCCTACGAGCAGTACTTC.

This chain uses TRBV13 with TRBJ2-5, with 7 bases fitting TRBD1. J gave up 1 base and V 3 bases, and 5 bases lay outside the gene matches. Germline CDR1 is PRHDT and CDR2 is FYEKMQ (reference sequence). The CDR3 spans 15 residues. For the CDR3, the DNA is TGTGCCAGCAGCTTCGCCGGGACAGCCCAAGAGACCCAGTACTTC. This encodes CASSFAGTAQETQYF.

This chain uses TRBV15 with TRBJ2-2; TRBD1 is a possible D gene (5 bases). Trimming removed 0 bases from V and 5 bases from J, with 13 bases in between. Per the germline V gene, CDR1 is LNHNV and CDR2 is YYDKDF (reference sequence). This CDR3 spans 16 amino acids. CDR3 coding DNA: TGTGCCACCAGCAGAGATCAAGGGGTTCTGACCGGGGAGCTGTTTTTT. Encoded protein: CATSRDQGVLTGELFF.

The gene calls are TRBV7-8 and TRBJ2-7, with a tentative D call TRBD2 (5 bases). This CDR3 has 14 amino acids. Germline CDR1 and CDR2: SGHVS and FQNEAQ. Trimming stripped 3 bases from V and 3 bases from J, with 12 bases between. CDR3 sequence reads: CASSFTRAFYEQYF. CDR3 bases: TGTGCCAGCAGCTTTACGCGGGCCTTCTACGAGCAGTACTTC. Using reference TRBV7-8 and TRBJ2-7 for the parts outside the CDR3, the full variable domain is GAGVSQSPRYKVAKRGQDVALRCDPISGHVSLFWYQQALGQGPEFLTYFQNEAQLDKSGLPSDRFFAERPEGSVSTLKIQRTQQEDSAVYLCASSFTRAFYEQYFGPGTRLTVT.

This chain joins TRBV7-3 and TRBJ1-1, with unresolved D. Germline V gene lookup returns CDR1 SGHTA and CDR2 FQGTGA. V was cut by 5 bases and J by 1 base, with 8 bases left in between. The CDR3 totals 13 residues. The CDR3 DNA reads TGTGCCAGCAGCCCGAGCTGGAACACTGAAGCTTTCTTT. It codes for CASSPSWNTEAFF.

The gene calls are TRBV7-2 and TRBJ2-2, with D possibly matching TRBD2 (6 bases). The CDR3 is 15 amino acids. CDR1 and CDR2 from the germline V gene are SGHTA and FQGNSA. Trimming pared 1 base from V and 4 bases from J, leaving 10 bases between. Here the CDR3 DNA reads TGTGCCAGCAGCTTAGGGGTCGGGGGCACCGGGGAGCTGTTTTTT. Amino acids: CASSLGVGGTGELFF.

This rearrangement joins TRBV9 to TRBJ1-3; a possible D gene is TRBD1 (6 bases). This CDR3 comprises 15 residues. Between the trimmed V and J ends, which lost 0 bases and 0 bases, there was a span of 7 bases. Germline CDR1 reads SGDLS; CDR2 reads YYNGEE. CDR3 protein: CASSVGTDSGNTIYF. CDR3 DNA: TGTGCCAGCAGCGTAGGGACAGACTCTGGAAACACCATATATTTT. The entire variable domain, with the rest obtained from reference TRBV9 and TRBJ1-3, is as follows: DSGVTQTPKHLITATGQRVTLRCSPRSGDLSVYWYQQSLDQGLQFLIQYYNGEERAKGNILERFSAQQFPDLHSELNLSSLELGDSALYFCASSVGTDSGNTIYFGEGSWLTVV.

The chain carries TRBV11-3 and TRBJ1-3; 8 bases are a match to TRBD1. The CDR3 extends over 18 amino acids. Germline CDR1 SGHNT, CDR2 YENEEA. Trimming cost V 5 bases and J 0 bases; bases outside gene matches: 12. CDR3 sequence reads: CASSPGQGRSLSGNTIYF. The CDR3 DNA reads TGTGCCAGCAGCCCCGGACAGGGACGGAGCCTCTCTGGAAACACCATATATTTT.

The chain is built from TRBV28 and TRBJ1-4; no firm D call. This CDR3 contains 14 residues. Germline V gives CDR1 MDHEN, CDR2 SYDVKM. The ends were cut back, 3 bases at V and 2 bases at J, with 7 bases in the middle. This CDR3 is CASSFPDTNEKLFF. CDR3 bases: TGTGCCAGCAGTTTTCCAGATACTAATGAAAAACTGTTTTTT.

Regarding this clone: Other nucleotide sequences from this sample produce the same CDR3. The V and J genes are TRBV6-5 and TRBJ2-6; unclear D gene. The CDR3 is 15 residues long. Trimming stripped 0 bases from V and 3 bases from J, with 6 bases between. Per germline, CDR1 MNHEY and CDR2 SVGAGI. CDR3 bases: TGTGCCAGCAGTTACTCGAGTGGTGGGGCCAACGTCCTGACTTTC. This translates into CASSYSSGGANVLTF.

CDR3 residues: CATKLAGANEQFF. DNA of the CDR3: TGTGCCACCAAACTAGCGGGAGCTAATGAGCAGTTCTTC. The chain recombines TRBV2 with TRBJ2-1; TRBD2 matches 11 bases. Germline V gene sequence: CDR1 SNHLY, CDR2 FYNNEI. The CDR3 extends over 13 amino acids. V lost 10 bases, J lost 7 bases, and 6 bases stayed unmatched.

The V call is TRBV13, the J call TRBJ1-2; 8 bases line up with TRBD1. J gave up 4 bases and V 4 bases, and 2 bases lay outside the gene matches. The CDR3 is made up of 13 amino acids. Germline assignment: CDR1 PRHDT and CDR2 FYEKMQ (reference sequence). The CDR3 protein is CASSSRGPYGYTF. The CDR3 region has the DNA TGTGCCAGCAGCTCCAGGGGGCCCTATGGCTACACCTTC.

Comment on this clone: The junction does not match germline at one end; this may be a read error. This sample includes further DNA sequences coding for the same CDR3. The chain joins TRBV6-5 to TRBJ1-2, with 7 bases matching TRBD1. The CDR3 is 13 amino acids. CDR1 and CDR2 from the germline V gene are MNHEY and SVGAGI. The CDR3 protein is CASSRDRNYGYTF. The CDR3 region has the DNA TGCGCCAGCAGCCGGGACAGAAACTATGGCTACACCTTC.

This chain connects TRBV29-1 to TRBJ2-4; D gene ambiguous. The germline V gene encodes CDR1 SQVTM and CDR2 ANQGSEA. This CDR3 comprises 14 residues. Trimming took 2 bases from V and 0 from J, leaving 8 bases between them. The CDR3 DNA sequence: TGCAGCGTTGAAAGCCTCTTAGCCAAAAACATTCAGTACTTC. This encodes CSVESLLAKNIQYF. The variable domain in full, with the rest retrieved from reference TRBV29-1 and TRBJ2-4, is SAVISQKPSRDICQRGTSLTIQCQVDSQVTMMFWYRQQPGQSLTLIATANQGSEATYESGFVIDKFPISRPNLTFSTLTVSNMSPEDSSIYLCSVESLLAKNIQYFGAGTRLSVL.